The clone carrying this TCR beta chain was detected only a few times. What was sequenced were expressed TCRB transcripts, since all of the isolated RNA had been reverse transcribed. Sequencing was performed with immunoSEQ multiplex PCR; in TCRdb, only in-frame clones are kept and a portion is missing. The table lists around 400,000 clones, about 16% of them singletons. This entry belongs to a study of beta chain features in type 1 diabetes. Input material: naive CD4+ T cells from blood. This sequence originates from a woman younger than 30 in good health.

The CDR3 DNA is TGCGCCAGCAGCTCGGGGTACAGGGGGCCAACAGATACGCAGTATTTT. This gives the protein CASSSGYRGPTDTQYF. V usage is TRBV5-1 and J usage is TRBJ2-3, with 9 nucleotides matching TRBD1. V dropped 3 bases and J dropped 3; count of bases not matched to a gene: 8. Germline V gene data show CDR1 as SGHRS and CDR2 as YFSETQ. This CDR3 spans 16 amino acids.